The clone carrying this T cell receptor (beta chain) was recorded many times. Its cognate antigen is unknown. The sample belongs to a study of CD8 T cells in ankylosing spondylitis. Library preparation for TCR beta used quantitative 5'-RACE with molecular barcodes. One entry per CDR3 protein, called by TCRdb with MiXCR from the 5' RACE reads. The data contain more than 100,000 distinct CDR3 sequences, about 10% of them singletons. Study results and caveats: In the blood and synovial fluid of reactive arthritis, some motif variants had been previously reported.

Germline V gene lookup returns CDR1 DFQATT and CDR2 SNEGSKA (reference sequence). The CDR3 loop spans 14 amino acids. V dropped 0 bases and J dropped 7 bases, with 13 bases sitting between them. The sequenced material came from blood, either unsorted or a sorted T cell fraction (not recorded which). The TCR sequence derives from a female donor with ankylosing spondylitis or in good health (not recorded which). The chain joins TRBV20-1 to TRBJ2-1; D may match TRBD1 or TRBD2 (6 bases each). Here the CDR3 reads CSARDGGRANEQFF. CDR3 sequence (DNA): TGCAGTGCTAGAGATGGGGGGCGCGCGAATGAGCAGTTCTTC.